One T cell receptor (beta chain) is described in this entry. The sample belongs to a study of blood T cell repertoires in COVID-19. The germline V gene encodes CDR1 SGHTA and CDR2 FQGNSA. The CDR3 totals 14 residues. J gave up 4 bases and V 7 bases, and 9 bases lay outside the gene matches. The authors' processing: It was from reference gene primer amplification that nucleated cell counts were estimated. The method was immunoSEQ multiplex PCR; TCRdb's version includes in-frame clones alone and lacks a portion of them. The V and J calls and clone size come from that table; D and trimming were worked out from the DNA. Of about 120,000 clones listed, around 90% are singletons.

Sequenced: peripheral blood. The sequence was collected from a woman aged 45 to 65 with acute or convalescent COVID-19. The V call is TRBV7-2, the J call TRBJ2-7, with 8 bases aligning to TRBD2. The CDR3 here is CASTAGGTRYEQYF. Here the CDR3 DNA reads TGTGCCAGCACCGCGGGGGGCACACGTTACGAGCAGTACTTC. Full variable domain (missing parts from reference TRBV7-2 and TRBJ2-7): GAGVSQSPSNKVTEKGKDVELRCDPISGHTALYWYRQSLGQGLEFLIYFQGNSAPDKSGLPSDRFSAERTGGSVSTLTIQRTQQEDSAVYLCASTAGGTRYEQYFGPGTRLTVT.